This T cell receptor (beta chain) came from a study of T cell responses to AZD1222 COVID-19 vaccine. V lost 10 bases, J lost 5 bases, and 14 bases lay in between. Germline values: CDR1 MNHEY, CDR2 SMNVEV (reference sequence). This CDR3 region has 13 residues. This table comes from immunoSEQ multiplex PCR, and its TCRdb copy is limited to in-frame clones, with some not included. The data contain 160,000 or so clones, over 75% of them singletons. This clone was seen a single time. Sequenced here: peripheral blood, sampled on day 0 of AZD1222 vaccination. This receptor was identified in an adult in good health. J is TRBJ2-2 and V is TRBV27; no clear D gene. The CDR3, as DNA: TGTGCCACCAGGCGAGCTTTGACCGGGGAGCTGTTTTTT. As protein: CATRRALTGELFF.